Each of the 8 T cell receptor beta chains below was sequenced from the same sample in a study of chemoradiotherapy in HPV16-positive cancers. Assay used: immunoSEQ multiplex PCR; TCRdb lists only in-frame clones, some missing. The top ten hold 3% to 4% of the sample, which has fewer than 8,000 clones, roughly 89% seen once. The sample was gathered from a patient who underwent chemoradiotherapy. The receptors originated from a human donor with HPV-associated anogenital cancer.

The rearrangement links TRBV5-4 to TRBJ2-1, with 10 bases that match TRBD2. This CDR3 contains 15 residues. Germline V lookup: CDR1 SGHNT, CDR2 YYREEE (reference sequence). J was trimmed by 10 bases and V by 4 bases; bases with no gene match: 11. The CDR3 protein is CASSQRTSGGKEQFF. The CDR3 coding sequence is TGTGCCAGCAGCCAAAGGACTAGCGGTGGTAAGGAGCAGTTCTTC.

J is TRBJ1-5 and V is TRBV6-1; the match to TRBD1 covers 8 bases. J gave up 3 bases and V 6 bases, and 7 bases lay outside the gene matches. Germline V lookup: CDR1 MNHNS, CDR2 SASEGT. The CDR3 contains 15 residues. This chain's CDR3 is CASRLDRVANQPQHF. The DNA for the CDR3 is TGTGCCAGCAGATTGGACAGGGTGGCCAATCAGCCCCAGCATTTT.

This clone was seen a single time. V and J are TRBV7-3 and TRBJ2-3; 7 bases match TRBD1. This CDR3 is built from 13 residues. The V gene's germline CDR1 is SGHTA and CDR2 FQGTGA. Trimming at V came to 5 bases and at J to 3 bases, leaving 2 bases not matched to a gene. DNA for the CDR3: TGTGCCAGCAGCCTGGACAGGACAGATACGCAGTATTTT. It is translated as CASSLDRTDTQYF.

The V and J genes are TRBV5-6 and TRBJ2-3, with D unresolved. This CDR3 comprises 14 residues. Germline lookup yields CDR1 SGHDT and CDR2 YYEEEE. V lost 4 bases and J 1 base, leaving 10 bases between the germline ends. CDR3 coding DNA: TGTGCCAGCAGCCCCGAGCCGGGCACAGATACGCAGTATTTT. Its protein product is CASSPEPGTDTQYF.

CDR3 protein: CSATWGENTIYF. The CDR3 DNA sequence: TGCAGTGCTACTTGGGGAGAAAACACCATATATTTT. The chain couples TRBV29-1 to TRBJ1-3; D gene ambiguous. The CDR3 sequence is 12 residues long. Germline-derived CDR1 and CDR2 are SQVTM and ANQGSEA. Looking up the rest from reference TRBV29-1 and TRBJ1-3 gives the full variable domain: SAVISQKPSRDICQRGTSLTIQCQVDSQVTMMFWYRQQPGQSLTLIATANQGSEATYESGFVIDKFPISRPNLTFSTLTVSNMSPEDSSIYLCSATWGENTIYFGEGSWLTVV.

The J gene is TRBJ2-1, the V gene TRBV19, with D maybe TRBD2 (6 bases). CDR3 length: 13 amino acids. V dropped 3 bases and J dropped 15 bases, with 18 bases sitting between them. Germline V CDR1 and CDR2: LNHDA, SQIVND (reference sequence). CDR3 region: CASSMDWRDVRFF. The CDR3 DNA follows: TGTGCCAGTAGTATGGATTGGCGGGATGTGCGGTTCTTC.

This rearrangement joins TRBV7-8 to TRBJ1-2, with 9 bases that match TRBD1. From germline, CDR1 is SGHVS and CDR2 FQNEAQ. The CDR3 totals 14 residues. V gave up 1 base and J gave up 6 bases; unmatched junction bases: 3. For the CDR3, the DNA is TGTGCCAGCAGCTTAGGGGGACAGGGACATGGCTACACCTTC. Residues: CASSLGGQGHGYTF.

This clone came up once. The rearrangement links TRBV5-6 to TRBJ1-5; 8 bases line up with TRBD1. This CDR3 region has 13 residues. From germline, CDR1 is SGHDT and CDR2 YYEEEE. V lost 5 bases and J lost 5; bases outside the gene matches: 3. The CDR3 reads CASRLQGDQPQHF. The CDR3 nucleotides read TGTGCCAGCAGGCTACAGGGGGATCAGCCCCAGCATTTT.